These T cell receptor beta chains were read from a single sample in a study of T cell responses to AZD1222 COVID-19 vaccine. TCRdb's table, derived via immunoSEQ multiplex PCR, lists solely in-frame clones and lacks some. This sample has more than 90,000 clones, with roughly nine tenths found just once. This specimen was peripheral blood, taken on day 0 of AZD1222 vaccination. The receptors were sampled from an adult in good health. Each CDR3 is given with its conserved first and last residue.

CASSSDQGGEQFF 13 TRBJ2-1 TRBV11-3
CASSLEPEANEQFF 14 TRBJ2-1 TRBV11-3
CASSVDGSLGTEAFF 15 TRBJ1-1 TRBV9
CASSRTQGAGGELFF 15 TRBJ2-2 TRBV6-5
CASSLILTDREYTTNEKLFF 20 TRBJ1-4 TRBV5-1
CASTFLGARTEAFF 14 TRBJ1-1 TRBV27
CASSGDSNYGHTF 13 TRBJ1-2 TRBV5-1
CASSWGSGGAAYEQYF 16 TRBJ2-7 TRBV7-2
CASSYGRSSYNEQFF 15 TRBJ2-1 TRBV6-5
CASSPAPLGETQYF 14 TRBJ2-5 TRBV11-2
CASSLVGVGYTF 12 TRBJ1-2 TRBV11-2
CAWSEGNDLYNELFF 15 TRBJ2-1 TRBV30
CASSEAGTGADTQYF 15 TRBJ2-3 TRBV6-1
CASSPPDRAYEQYF 14 TRBJ2-7 TRBV6-1
CASSSGQASSGANVLTF 17 TRBJ2-6 TRBV27
CASSQAGGTYNEQFF 15 TRBJ2-1 TRBV4-1
CASSEVGRDGSATNEKLFF 19 TRBJ1-4 TRBV2
CASSLVAGIRGYGYTF 16 TRBJ1-2 TRBV5-1
CASSLRLAGPYEQYF 15 TRBJ2-7 TRBV18
CASSLVPGDYEQYF 14 TRBJ2-7 TRBV11-3
CASSITVNQPQHF 13 TRBJ1-5 TRBV19
CAIGWISGANVLTF 14 TRBJ2-6 TRBV28
CASSIVYWRQRHQPQHF 17 TRBJ1-5 TRBV19
CASSHRGGGYTF 12 TRBJ1-2 TRBV4-1
CASSQRSPYEQYF 13 TRBJ2-7 TRBV3-1/TRBV3-2
CATSGGTLNTGELFF 15 TRBJ2-2 TRBV15
CASSSNRGGSYNSPLHF 17 TRBJ1-6 TRBV27
CASSEEGDNEQFF 13 TRBJ2-1 TRBV2
CASSQGGNTEAFF 13 TRBJ1-1 TRBV3-1/TRBV3-2
CASSLAGYEGYTF 13 TRBJ1-2 TRBV5-6
CASSEGKREKLFF 13 TRBJ1-4 TRBV25-1
CASSLQGGMPQHF 13 TRBJ1-5 TRBV7-2
CASSNPIGGSYGYTF 15 TRBJ1-2 TRBV6-5
CASSQAGVGNQPQHF 15 TRBJ1-5 TRBV3-1/TRBV3-2
CASSPRGDLNYGYTF 15 TRBJ1-2 TRBV27